What follows are 4 T cell receptor beta chains derived from one specimen sequenced in a study of blood T cells in healthy people across ages. A J-beta primer mix and a sample-barcoded 5' primer were used in a second PCR of roughly 7 to 12 cycles. Each CDR3 protein gets one entry after TCRdb re-called the 5' RACE reads with MiXCR. Of about a million distinct CDR3 sequences in the sample, roughly 47% were seen once. The specimen sequenced was blood. The receptor set was obtained from a woman aged 60-75 years in good health.

The rearrangement uses TRBV20-1 and TRBJ2-1; tentatively, D is TRBD2 (5 bases). Germline CDR1 is DFQATT and CDR2 is SNEGSKA (reference sequence). The V gene lost 6 bases and the J gene lost 4 bases, with 16 bases spanning the gap. The CDR3 runs 14 residues. CDR3 DNA sequence: TGCAGTGCCGAACTAGGAGTACGATACAATGAGCAGTTCTTC. Translation gives CSAELGVRYNEQFF.

V and J are TRBV5-5 and TRBJ2-3; 12 bases are shared with TRBD2. This CDR3 region has 16 residues. CDR1 SGHKS and CDR2 YYEKEE come from the germline V gene (reference sequence). V shed 3 bases, J shed 4 bases, and the junction held 6 bases outside the gene matches. Here the CDR3 DNA reads TGTGCCAGCAGCTACCCTAGCGGGGGGGCCCCAGATACGCAGTATTTT. It codes for CASSYPSGGAPDTQYF.

The chain is built from TRBV4-1 and TRBJ1-4; TRBD1 matches at 8 bases. Unmatched junction bases numbered 6, after V lost 3 bases and J lost 0 bases. The CDR3 is made up of 17 amino acids. CDR1 MGHRA and CDR2 YSYEKL come from the germline V gene. The CDR3 loop is CASSQPRQGPTNEKLFF. DNA of the CDR3: TGCGCCAGCAGCCAGCCCAGACAGGGGCCAACTAATGAAAAACTGTTTTTT.

V usage is TRBV15 and J usage is TRBJ2-7; D is perhaps TRBD2 (6 bases). CDR1 is LNHNV and CDR2 is YYDKDF in the germline V gene (reference sequence). The CDR3 sequence is 13 residues long. Deletions cut 8 bases from V and 6 bases from J, with 17 bases between. CDR3 sequence: CATGSRDSLEQYF. The CDR3 region has the DNA TGTGCCACCGGGAGCAGGGACTCGCTCGAGCAGTACTTC. Full variable domain (rest looked up from reference TRBV15 and TRBJ2-7): DAMVIQNPRYQVTQFGKPVTLSCSQTLNHNVMYWYQQKSSQAPKLLFHYYDKDFNNEADTPDNFQSRRPNTSFCFLDIRSPGLGDTAMYLCATGSRDSLEQYFGPGTRLTVT.